The clone carrying this T cell receptor (beta chain) was seen a few times. The antigen is undetermined. The data were obtained in a study of cytomegalovirus exposure and HLA in healthy donors. CDR3 length: 15 amino acids. Germline loops: CDR1 MDHEN, CDR2 SYDVKM. Trimming took 6 bases from V and 1 from J, leaving 15 bases between them. Primers: 60 Vbeta forward and 13 Jbeta reverse. Generated by immunoSEQ multiplex PCR, the TCRdb table keeps only in-frame clones and is missing some. The sample records 130,000 to 150,000 clones, over 75% being singletons. Study-wide findings and caveats: About 90% or about 30% of the time was how often most TCR beta V segments were productive, according to an earlier analysis. Cytomegalovirus association was listed for about 160 TCR beta chains. CMV serostatus alone was available as immune exposure information.

Despite likely unrecorded immune exposures, the donors were nominally healthy at the time of sampling. The sequenced material came from PBMCs. The chain combines TRBV28 with TRBJ2-5; tentatively, D is TRBD1 (6 bases). This sequence originates from a man aged 30 to 39 in good health and CMV-seropositive. The CDR3 spells CASRGNRDIQETQYF. CDR3 DNA: TGTGCCAGCAGGGGGAACCGGGACATCCAAGAGACCCAGTACTTC. The variable domain in full, with the rest retrieved from reference TRBV28 and TRBJ2-5, is DVKVTQSSRYLVKRTGEKVFLECVQDMDHENMFWYRQDPGLGLRLIYFSYDVKMKEKGDIPEGYSVSREKKERFSLILESASTNQTSMYLCASRGNRDIQETQYFGPGTRLLVL.